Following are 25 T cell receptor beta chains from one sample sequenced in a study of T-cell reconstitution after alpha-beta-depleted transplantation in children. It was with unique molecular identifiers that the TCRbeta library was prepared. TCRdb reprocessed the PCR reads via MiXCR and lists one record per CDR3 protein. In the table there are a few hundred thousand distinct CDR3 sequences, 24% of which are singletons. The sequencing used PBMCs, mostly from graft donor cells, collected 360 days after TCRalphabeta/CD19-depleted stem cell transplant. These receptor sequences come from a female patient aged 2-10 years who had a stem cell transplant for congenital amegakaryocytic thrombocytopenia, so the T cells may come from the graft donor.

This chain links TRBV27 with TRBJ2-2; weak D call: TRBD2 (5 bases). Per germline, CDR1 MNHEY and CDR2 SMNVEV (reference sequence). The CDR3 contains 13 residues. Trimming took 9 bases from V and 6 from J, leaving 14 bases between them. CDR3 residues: CARLAEVPGELFF. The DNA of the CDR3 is TGTGCCAGGCTGGCGGAGGTACCCGGGGAGCTGTTTTTT.

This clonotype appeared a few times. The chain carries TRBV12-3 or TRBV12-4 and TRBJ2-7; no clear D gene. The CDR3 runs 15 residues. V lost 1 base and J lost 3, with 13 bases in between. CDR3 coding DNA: TGTGCCAGCAGTTTAGTGGGGAAAGTCGGCTACGAGCAGTACTTC. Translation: CASSLVGKVGYEQYF.

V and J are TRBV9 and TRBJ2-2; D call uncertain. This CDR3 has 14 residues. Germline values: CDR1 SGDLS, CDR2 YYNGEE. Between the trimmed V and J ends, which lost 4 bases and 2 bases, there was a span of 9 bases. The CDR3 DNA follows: TGTGCCAGCAGCCGTACGCAAAACACCGGGGAGCTGTTTTTT. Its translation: CASSRTQNTGELFF.

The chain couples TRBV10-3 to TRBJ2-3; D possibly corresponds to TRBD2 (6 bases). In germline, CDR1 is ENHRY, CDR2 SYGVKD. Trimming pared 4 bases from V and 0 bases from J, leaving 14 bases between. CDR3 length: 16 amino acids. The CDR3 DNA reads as TGTGCCATCAGTGGGAGGGTACAGGCTAGCACAGATACGCAGTATTTT. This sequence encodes CAISGRVQASTDTQYF.

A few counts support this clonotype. The CDR3 bases are TGTGCCAGCAGCCAAGACAGCCCGGGACCGGGGGCCGAGACCCAGTACTTC. As protein: CASSQDSPGPGAETQYF. V gene TRBV3-1 combines with J gene TRBJ2-5; D could derive from TRBD1 or TRBD2 (6 bases each). The germline V and J ends were trimmed by 0 bases and 5 bases, with 19 bases remaining between them. The germline gives CDR1 LGHDT, CDR2 YNNKEL (reference sequence). The CDR3 extends over 17 amino acids.

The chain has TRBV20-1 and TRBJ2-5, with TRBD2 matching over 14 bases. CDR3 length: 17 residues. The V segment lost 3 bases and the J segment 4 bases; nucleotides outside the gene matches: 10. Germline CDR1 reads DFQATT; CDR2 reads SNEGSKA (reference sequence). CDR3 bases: TGCAGTGCTAGGGCTGGGACTAGCGGGAGCCTGGGAGAGACCCAGTACTTC. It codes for CSARAGTSGSLGETQYF.

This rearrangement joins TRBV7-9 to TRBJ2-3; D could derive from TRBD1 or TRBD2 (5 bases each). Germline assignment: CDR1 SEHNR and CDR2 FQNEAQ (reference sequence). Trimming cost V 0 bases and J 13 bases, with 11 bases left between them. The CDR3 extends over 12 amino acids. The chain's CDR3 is CASSLARDVEYF. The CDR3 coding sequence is TGTGCCAGCAGCTTAGCCAGGGACGTGGAGTATTTT.

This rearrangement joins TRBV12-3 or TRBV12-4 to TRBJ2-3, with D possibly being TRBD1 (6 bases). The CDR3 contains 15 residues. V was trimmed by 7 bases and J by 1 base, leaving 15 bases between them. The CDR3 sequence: CASIDRGGGTDTQYF. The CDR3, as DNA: TGTGCCAGCATAGATCGAGGGGGTGGCACAGATACGCAGTATTTT.

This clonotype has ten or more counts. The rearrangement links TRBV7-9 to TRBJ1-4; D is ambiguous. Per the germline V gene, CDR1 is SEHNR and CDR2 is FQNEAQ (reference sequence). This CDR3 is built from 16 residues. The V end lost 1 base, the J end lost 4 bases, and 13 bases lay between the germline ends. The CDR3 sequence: CASSLDGRQNNEKLFF. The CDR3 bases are TGTGCCAGCAGCTTAGACGGGCGGCAGAATAATGAAAAACTGTTTTTT.

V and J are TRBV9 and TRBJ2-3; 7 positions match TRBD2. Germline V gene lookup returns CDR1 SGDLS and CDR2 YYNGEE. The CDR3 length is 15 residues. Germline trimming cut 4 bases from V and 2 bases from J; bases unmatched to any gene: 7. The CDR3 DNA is TGTGCCAGCAGCCAGAGCGGGACCAACACAGATACGCAGTATTTT. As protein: CASSQSGTNTDTQYF.

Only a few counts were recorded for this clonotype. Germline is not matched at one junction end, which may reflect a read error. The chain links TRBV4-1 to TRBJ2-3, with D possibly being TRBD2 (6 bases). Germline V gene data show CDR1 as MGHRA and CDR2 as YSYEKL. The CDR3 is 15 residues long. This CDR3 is CASSQVSGTGDMQYF. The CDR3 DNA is TGCGCCAGCAGCCAAGTTTCCGGGACGGGGGATATGCAGTATTTT.

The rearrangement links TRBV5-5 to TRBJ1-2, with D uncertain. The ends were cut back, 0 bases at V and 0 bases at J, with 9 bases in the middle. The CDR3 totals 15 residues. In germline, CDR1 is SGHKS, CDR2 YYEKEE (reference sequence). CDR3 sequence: CASSLVFIANYGYTF. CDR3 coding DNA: TGTGCCAGCAGCTTGGTATTCATTGCTAACTATGGCTACACCTTC.

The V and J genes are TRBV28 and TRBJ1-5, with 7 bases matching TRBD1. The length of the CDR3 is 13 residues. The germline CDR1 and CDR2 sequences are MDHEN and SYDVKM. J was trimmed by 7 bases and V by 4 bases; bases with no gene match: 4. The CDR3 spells CASSSGTVQPQHF. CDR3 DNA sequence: TGTGCCAGCAGTTCAGGGACAGTCCAGCCCCAGCATTTT.

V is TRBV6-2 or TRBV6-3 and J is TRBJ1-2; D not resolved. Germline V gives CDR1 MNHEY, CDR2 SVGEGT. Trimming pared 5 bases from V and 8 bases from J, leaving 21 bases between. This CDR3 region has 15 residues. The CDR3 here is CASSLSLFVGVGYTF. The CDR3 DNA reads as TGTGCCAGCAGTCTCTCTCTGTTTGTTGGGGTCGGCTACACCTTC.

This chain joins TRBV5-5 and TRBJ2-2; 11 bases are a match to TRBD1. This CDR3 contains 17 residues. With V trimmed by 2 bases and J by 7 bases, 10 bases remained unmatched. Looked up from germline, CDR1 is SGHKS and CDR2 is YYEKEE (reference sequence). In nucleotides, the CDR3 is TGTGCCAGCAGCTTTGGACAGGGGGCGGCTATCGGCGGGGAGCTGTTTTTT. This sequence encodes CASSFGQGAAIGGELFF. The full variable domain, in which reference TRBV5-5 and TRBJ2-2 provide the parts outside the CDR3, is DAGVTQSPTHLIKTRGQQVTLRCSPISGHKSVSWYQQVLGQGPQFIFQYYEKEERGRGNFPDRFSARQFPNYSSELNVNALLLGDSALYLCASSFGQGAAIGGELFFGEGSRLTVL.

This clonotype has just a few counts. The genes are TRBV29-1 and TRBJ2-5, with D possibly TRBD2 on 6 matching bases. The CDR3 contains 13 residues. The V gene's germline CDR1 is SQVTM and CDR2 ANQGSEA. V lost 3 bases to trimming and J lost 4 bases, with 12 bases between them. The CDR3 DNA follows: TGCAGCGTTGAGGCTAGCGTTGCAGAGACCCAGTACTTC. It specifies CSVEASVAETQYF.

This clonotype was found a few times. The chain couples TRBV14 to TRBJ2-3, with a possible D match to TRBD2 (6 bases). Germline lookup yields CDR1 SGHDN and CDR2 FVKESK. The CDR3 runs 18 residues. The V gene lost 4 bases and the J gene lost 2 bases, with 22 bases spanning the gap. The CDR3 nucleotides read TGTGCCAGCAGCCGCACCCACCCATGGGGGGTTGACACAGATACGCAGTATTTT. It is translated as CASSRTHPWGVDTDTQYF.

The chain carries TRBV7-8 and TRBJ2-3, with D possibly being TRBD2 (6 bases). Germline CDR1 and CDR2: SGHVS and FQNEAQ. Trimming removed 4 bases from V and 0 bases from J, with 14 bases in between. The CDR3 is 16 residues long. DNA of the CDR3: TGTGCCAGCAGCTCGGGAAGACTAGTCAGCACAGATACGCAGTATTTT. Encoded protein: CASSSGRLVSTDTQYF.

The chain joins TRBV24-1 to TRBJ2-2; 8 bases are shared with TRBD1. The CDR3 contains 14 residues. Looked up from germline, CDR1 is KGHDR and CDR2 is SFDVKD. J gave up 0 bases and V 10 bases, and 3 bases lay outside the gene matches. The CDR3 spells CATQQGANTGELFF. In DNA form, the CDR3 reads TGTGCCACTCAACAGGGGGCGAACACCGGGGAGCTGTTTTTT.

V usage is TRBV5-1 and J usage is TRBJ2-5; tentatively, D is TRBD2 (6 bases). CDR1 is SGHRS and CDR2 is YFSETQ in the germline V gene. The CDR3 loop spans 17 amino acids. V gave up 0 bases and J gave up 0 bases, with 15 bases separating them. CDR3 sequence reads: CASSLGPGLKYQETQYF. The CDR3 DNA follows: TGCGCCAGCAGCTTGGGGCCGGGACTCAAGTACCAAGAGACCCAGTACTTC.

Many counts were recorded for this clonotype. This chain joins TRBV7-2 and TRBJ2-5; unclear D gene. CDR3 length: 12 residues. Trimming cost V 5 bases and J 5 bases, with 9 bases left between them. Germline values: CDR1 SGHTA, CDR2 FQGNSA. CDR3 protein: CASSLLWETQYF. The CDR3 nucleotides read TGTGCCAGCAGCCTGCTTTGGGAGACCCAGTACTTC.

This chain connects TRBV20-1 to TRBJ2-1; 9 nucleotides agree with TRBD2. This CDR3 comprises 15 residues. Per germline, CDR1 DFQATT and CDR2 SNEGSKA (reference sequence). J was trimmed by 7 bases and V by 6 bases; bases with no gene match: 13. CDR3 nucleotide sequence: TGCAGTGCCAGCACTTCTAGCGGGGTAATGAATGAGCAGTTCTTC. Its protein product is CSASTSSGVMNEQFF.

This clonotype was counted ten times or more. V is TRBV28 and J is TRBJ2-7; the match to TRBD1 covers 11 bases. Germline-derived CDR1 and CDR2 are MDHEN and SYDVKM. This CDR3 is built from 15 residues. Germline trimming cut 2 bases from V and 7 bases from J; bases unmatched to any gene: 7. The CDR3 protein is CASSLKGQGVLEQYF. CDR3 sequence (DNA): TGTGCCAGCAGTTTAAAGGGACAGGGGGTTTTGGAGCAGTACTTC. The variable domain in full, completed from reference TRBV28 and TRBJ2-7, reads DVKVTQSSRYLVKRTGEKVFLECVQDMDHENMFWYRQDPGLGLRLIYFSYDVKMKEKGDIPEGYSVSREKKERFSLILESASTNQTSMYLCASSLKGQGVLEQYFGPGTRLTVT.

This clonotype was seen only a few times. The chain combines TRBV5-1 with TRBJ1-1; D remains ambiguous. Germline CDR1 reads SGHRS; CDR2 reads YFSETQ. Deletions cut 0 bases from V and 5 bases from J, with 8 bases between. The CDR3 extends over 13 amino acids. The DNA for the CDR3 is TGCGCCAGCAGCTTGGACGTCGGGACTGAAGCTTTCTTT. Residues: CASSLDVGTEAFF.

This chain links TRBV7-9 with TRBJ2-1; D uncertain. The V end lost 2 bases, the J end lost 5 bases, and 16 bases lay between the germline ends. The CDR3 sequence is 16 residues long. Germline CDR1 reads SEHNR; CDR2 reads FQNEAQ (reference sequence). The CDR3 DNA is TGTGCCAGCAGCTTATCTCAGGAAAGGTCGGACAATGAGCAGTTCTTC. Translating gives CASSLSQERSDNEQFF.